This TCR beta chain came from a study of blood T cell repertoires in COVID-19. Study-level information: Italy, Spain and the United States were the sources of the convalescent and acute COVID-19 samples. From T cells, B-cell-depleted T cells, or PBMCs came the material, which was cDNA or gDNA.

Using immunoSEQ multiplex PCR, the repertoire was profiled, and TCRdb retains in-frame clones only, with some absent. There are 250,000 to 300,000 clones in the sample; 85% to 90% occur only once, and about 5.2% lies in the top ten. Seattle patients were enrolled while actively infected and followed longitudinally. CDR1 is SNHLY and CDR2 is FYNNEI in the germline V gene. This CDR3 is built from 14 residues. The V and J ends lost 4 bases and 2 bases, in that order; junction bases with no gene match: 1. The receptor comes from a woman between 55 and 75 years old with COVID-19, enrolled during active disease. The rearrangement links TRBV2 to TRBJ2-1; 8 bases map to TRBD1. Material for sequencing was peripheral blood. CDR3: CASSGDRTYNEQFF. CDR3 DNA: TGTGCCAGCAGTGGGGACAGGACCTACAATGAGCAGTTCTTC.